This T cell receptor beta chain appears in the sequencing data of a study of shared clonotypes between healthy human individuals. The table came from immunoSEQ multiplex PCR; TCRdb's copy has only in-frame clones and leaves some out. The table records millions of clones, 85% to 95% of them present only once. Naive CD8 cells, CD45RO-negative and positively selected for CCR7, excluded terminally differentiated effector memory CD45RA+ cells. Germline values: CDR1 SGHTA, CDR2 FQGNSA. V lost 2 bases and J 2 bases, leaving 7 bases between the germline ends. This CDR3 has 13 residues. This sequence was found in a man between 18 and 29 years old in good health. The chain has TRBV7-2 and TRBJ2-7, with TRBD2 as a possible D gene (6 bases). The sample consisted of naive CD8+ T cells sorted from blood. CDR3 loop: CASSLREPYEQYF. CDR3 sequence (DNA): TGTGCCAGCAGCTTACGGGAGCCCTACGAGCAGTACTTC.